Here is one T cell receptor (beta chain) with its context. Its antigen remains undetermined. There are no base qualities to consult, and no much larger clone falls within one base. This sample was included in a study of read filtering for tumor transcriptome and immune sequencing (dated by TCRdb to 2020 to 2021). Broadly, across the study: Of the patients in the cohort, approximately 17 were male and some 15 were female, and their mean age was 65.9 years, with a range of about 40 to 85. Under revised international staging, about eight patients fell into R-ISS I, approximately 15 into R-ISS II and 7 into R-ISS III. TCR-region mapped reads per sample ranged from about 4.05 to 11 million with IR-seq versus only about 85 to 1273 with RNA-seq. TCR repertoires obtained by targeted immune repertoire sequencing and by bulk whole-transcriptome sequencing performed on the same bone marrow samples were compared. After DNase treatment, whole-transcriptome libraries were prepared using the TruSeq RNA Access Library Prep Kit. As a main aim, a read-filtering strategy for immune repertoire data was addressed, with the specific question being whether clonotypes supported by a single read should be removed. What the research found in general, with its limitations: The correlation between IR-seq and RNA-seq shared clonotype proportions rose when single-read clonotypes were removed. The sorted CD138-negative fraction was not purified T cells but a mixed bone marrow immune population. In IR-seq, around 80% of clonotypes but around 3.5% of total reads were represented by single-read clonotypes, whereas in RNA-seq, around three quarters of clonotypes and approximately 44% of reads were represented by single-read clonotypes. IR-seq captured clonotypes at much higher depth and more reliably than RNA-seq, and smaller IR-seq throughput sufficed to identify most shared clonotypes.

Each patient had bone marrow sampled at the time of active disease. Ficoll-Hypaque density gradient centrifugation was used to isolate the bone marrow mononuclear cells. Myeloma plasma cells were removed and CD138-negative cells were obtained by negative selection following labeling with CD138 magnetic microbeads on a MACS separator. Flow cytometry on an Attune NxT with CD138 antibodies was used to check the purity of the isolated cells. Total RNA was extracted using TRIzol reagent and was quantified on a NanoDrop spectrophotometer. Paired RNA-seq and IR-seq were performed on each patient's CD138-negative bone marrow sample. The germline V gene (reference sequence) yields MNHEY for CDR1 and SMNVEV for CDR2. From the cysteine through the phenylalanine, the CDR3 covers 15 amino acids. The retained sequence is limited to the CDR3, 45 bases, with the frame set at the first base. Deletion took 6 bases off V and 3 bases off J, with a span of 15 bases between the germline ends.

TCR libraries were constructed from 400 to 500 ng RNA using the Immunoverse kit, and molecular barcoded adaptors covering alpha/delta and beta/gamma chains were employed. TCR library preparation used the same RNA that went into transcriptome sequencing. Sequencing of TCR libraries was carried out on an Illumina HiSeq 4000 with 2 x 150 cycles. Under the source paper's analysis protocol: MiXCR aligned TCR reads to human V, D, J and C references and assembled the aligned reads into CDR3 clonotypes, with quality filtering and error correction included. The tcR package in R was used to analyze clonotype counts and gene usage diversity. For inspection of raw mapping reads, RNA-seq reads were mapped by STAR aligner version 2.5.3a onto GRCh37 of the human genome. To test how sequencing depth affects detected clonotypes, IR-seq fastq files were randomly downsampled with Seqtk 1.3. TCRdb passed the public sequencing reads through fastp at Q25 and MiXCR, retaining productive beta sequences. One record per CDR3 amino acid sequence lists the most common genes and DNA. None of the V and J calls come from the authors' own analysis; TCRdb made them. The sample records about 130,000 distinct CDR3 sequences, 10% to 15% of which are singletons. The leading ten clones occupy approximately 10% of the sample.

This receptor was identified in a donor at least 40 years old with multiple myeloma. This sequence uses TRBV27 and TRBJ2-1; TRBD1 could be the D gene, as 6 bases match. Specimen: a population of CD138-negative cells sorted from bone marrow. The cell subset or site label, read with the paper, signifies: bone marrow mononuclear cells depleted of CD138+ plasma/myeloma cells by negative magnetic selection. The CDR3 is CASSRVGAGYNEQFF. The nucleotides are TGTGCCAGCAGCAGGGTGGGGGCTGGCTACAATGAGCAGTTCTTC.